One and the same sample provided the 18 T cell receptor beta chains below, sequenced in a study of post-analysis software for immune sequencing data. Researchers reported that TCR beta cDNA libraries carried unique molecular identifiers. Each CDR3 protein gets one entry after TCRdb re-called the PCR reads with MiXCR. The sample consists of hundreds of thousands of distinct CDR3 sequences, 25% to 30% of them appearing once. Whole-study findings and limits: TRBV segments more frequent in patients than in controls numbered five and included TRBV5-6, TRBV5-1 and TRBV20-1.

No antigen is known for these receptors. Specimen: blood. Every receptor here comes from a girl aged 5 to 17 with multiple sclerosis.

This chain joins TRBV28 and TRBJ1-1, with D hard to call. This CDR3 has 15 amino acids. V was shortened by 7 bases and J by 5 bases, with 20 bases between the two germline ends. Germline CDR1 is MDHEN and CDR2 is SYDVKM. DNA of the CDR3: TGTGCCAGCACTCCCCACGAGGAGGGTAAGACTGAAGCTTTCTTT. Protein product: CASTPHEEGKTEAFF.

This sequence joins TRBV29-1 and TRBJ2-5; no firm D call. CDR1 and CDR2 from the germline V gene are SQVTM and ANQGSEA. This CDR3 region has 11 residues. Between the trimmed V and J ends, which lost 1 base and 5 bases, there was a span of 5 bases. DNA of the CDR3: TGCAGCGTTGAAGTCTGGGAGACCCAGTACTTC. It codes for CSVEVWETQYF.

The chain recombines TRBV29-1 with TRBJ1-2, with a possible D match to TRBD1 (5 bases). V shed 7 bases and J shed 5 bases, with 14 bases lying between them. This CDR3 is built from 12 residues. Germline assignment: CDR1 SQVTM and CDR2 ANQGSEA. The CDR3 DNA follows: TGCAGCGGTGGAGGGGAAATGTATGGCTACACCTTC. Translation: CSGGGEMYGYTF.

CDR3: CAISESGSLSTDTQYF. For the CDR3, the DNA is TGTGCCATCAGTGAGTCGGGTAGCCTTAGCACAGATACGCAGTATTTT. V is TRBV10-3 and J is TRBJ2-3, with D hard to call. Trimming pared 0 bases from V and 0 bases from J, leaving 10 bases between. Germline lookup yields CDR1 ENHRY and CDR2 SYGVKD. This CDR3 has 16 amino acids.

The chain carries TRBV7-2 and TRBJ2-5, with D possibly TRBD1 on 5 matching bases. The CDR3 runs to 13 residues. The V end lost 3 bases, the J end lost 2 bases, and 7 bases lay between the germline ends. The V gene's germline CDR1 is SGHTA and CDR2 FQGNSA. As DNA, the CDR3 is TGTGCCAGCAGCTTGACAGCTCAAGAGACCCAGTACTTC. Its translation: CASSLTAQETQYF.

The table lists this clonotype with a few counts. V is TRBV20-1 and J is TRBJ1-2, with D maybe TRBD1 (5 bases). V shed 0 bases and J shed 3 bases, with 26 bases lying between them. Germline lookup yields CDR1 DFQATT and CDR2 SNEGSKA (reference sequence). The CDR3 covers 19 residues. CDR3 DNA sequence: TGCAGTGCTAGAGACTATCTCATAAATTCCGGGACGGGGGACTATGGCTACACCTTC. It codes for CSARDYLINSGTGDYGYTF.

The sample holds a few counts of this clonotype. CDR3 nucleotide sequence: TGCGCCAGCAGTCGAACTAGCGGAAACACCGGGGAGCTGTTTTTT. Translated, it gives CASSRTSGNTGELFF. The gene calls are TRBV10-2 and TRBJ2-2; 8 bases match TRBD2. The CDR3 runs 15 residues. CDR1 and CDR2 from the germline V gene are WSHSY and SAAADI. With 5 bases clipped from V and 2 bases from J, the junction kept 4 bases outside the gene matches.

This clonotype was detected a few times. Here the CDR3 reads CASSEDGREAFF. Here the CDR3 DNA reads TGTGCCAGCAGTGAAGACGGGCGTGAAGCTTTCTTT. This chain joins TRBV6-1 and TRBJ1-1; D is unclear. The germline V and J ends were trimmed by 1 base and 7 bases, with 7 bases remaining between them. The length of the CDR3 is 12 residues. Germline V CDR1 and CDR2: MNHNS, SASEGT.

In its sample, this clonotype was seen a few times. The rearrangement uses TRBV20-1 and TRBJ1-2; D call uncertain. Germline V CDR1 and CDR2: DFQATT, SNEGSKA (reference sequence). The CDR3 consists of 14 residues. The V end lost 1 base, the J end lost 0 bases, and 9 bases lay between the germline ends. The CDR3 sequence is CSARVAASNYGYTF. The CDR3 DNA sequence: TGCAGTGCTAGAGTTGCAGCCTCTAACTATGGCTACACCTTC.

In regard to this clonotype: The junction departs from the called germline gene at one end, perhaps through a read error. The chain uses TRBV6-2 or TRBV6-3 and TRBJ2-5; D remains unclear. Germline CDR1 and CDR2: MNHEY and SVGEGT. The CDR3 covers 11 residues. CDR3 in DNA: TGTGCCAGCAGCCGCAAAGAAACCCAGTACTTC. Translating gives CASSRKETQYF.

This clonotype was found many times. The chain joins TRBV7-2 to TRBJ2-5; weak D call: TRBD1 (5 bases). The CDR3 length is 15 residues. Germline CDR1 and CDR2: SGHTA and FQGNSA. The V end lost 1 base, the J end lost 2 bases, and 11 bases lay between the germline ends. CDR3 in amino acids: CASSLVGQEQETQYF. The CDR3 DNA reads as TGTGCCAGCAGCTTAGTGGGGCAGGAGCAAGAGACCCAGTACTTC. Full variable domain (remainder filled in from reference TRBV7-2 and TRBJ2-5): GAGVSQSPSNKVTEKGKDVELRCDPISGHTALYWYRQSLGQGLEFLIYFQGNSAPDKSGLPSDRFSAERTGGSVSTLTIQRTQQEDSAVYLCASSLVGQEQETQYFGPGTRLLVL.

The rearrangement joins TRBV20-1 to TRBJ1-2, with D perhaps matching TRBD1 (6 bases). In germline, CDR1 is DFQATT, CDR2 SNEGSKA (reference sequence). This CDR3 spans 14 amino acids. CDR3 coding DNA: TGCAGACCCTTTCAGGGGAGGGCTAACTATGGCTACACCTTC. As protein: CRPFQGRANYGYTF.

This clonotype was counted a few times. This rearrangement joins TRBV12-3 or TRBV12-4 to TRBJ1-5; perhaps TRBD1 as D (6 bases). Trimming took 6 bases from V and 0 from J, leaving 12 bases between them. This CDR3 region has 15 residues. CDR3: CASRGPTGSNQPQHF. DNA for the CDR3: TGTGCCAGCAGGGGGCCGACAGGTAGCAATCAGCCCCAGCATTTT.

The rearrangement links TRBV6-5 to TRBJ1-2; D remains unclear. The V gene lost 2 bases and the J gene lost 4 bases, with 5 bases spanning the gap. Germline loops: CDR1 MNHEY, CDR2 SVGAGI. There are 12 residues in the CDR3. The CDR3 here is CASSYVSYGYTF. The CDR3 coding sequence is TGTGCCAGCAGTTACGTCAGCTATGGCTACACCTTC.

This sequence joins TRBV5-1 and TRBJ2-3, with a tentative D call TRBD1 (6 bases). CDR1 and CDR2 from the germline V gene are SGHRS and YFSETQ. V lost 4 bases to trimming and J lost 3 bases, with 12 bases between them. The CDR3 length is 14 residues. The CDR3 nucleotides read TGCGCCAGCAGCCGTAGGGACAAAACAGATACGCAGTATTTT. This gives the protein CASSRRDKTDTQYF.

This clonotype was detected many times. CDR3 bases: TGCAGCGTTTCGGACAGGGGTGGTGGCTACACCTTC. Encoded protein: CSVSDRGGGYTF. The rearrangement joins TRBV29-1 to TRBJ1-2; 9 positions agree with TRBD1. The V gene's germline CDR1 is SQVTM and CDR2 ANQGSEA. V trimming: 5 bases; J trimming: 7 bases; junction bases outside the gene matches: 5. The CDR3 has 12 amino acids.

V gene TRBV20-1 combines with J gene TRBJ1-2; D is uncertain. Trimming stripped 5 bases from V and 8 bases from J, with 18 bases between. CDR1 DFQATT and CDR2 SNEGSKA come from the germline V gene (reference sequence). The CDR3 sequence is 13 residues long. CDR3 region: CSASLRARVGYTF. CDR3 DNA: TGCAGTGCTTCCCTCCGGGCCCGGGTCGGCTACACCTTC.

This clonotype has ten or more counts. The J gene is TRBJ2-5, the V gene TRBV20-1; tentative D call: TRBD2 (5 bases). The germline gives CDR1 DFQATT, CDR2 SNEGSKA (reference sequence). The CDR3 sequence is 12 residues long. In DNA form, the CDR3 reads TGCAGCGTCGGGGAGCATCAAGAGACCCAGTACTTC. It translates to CSVGEHQETQYF.